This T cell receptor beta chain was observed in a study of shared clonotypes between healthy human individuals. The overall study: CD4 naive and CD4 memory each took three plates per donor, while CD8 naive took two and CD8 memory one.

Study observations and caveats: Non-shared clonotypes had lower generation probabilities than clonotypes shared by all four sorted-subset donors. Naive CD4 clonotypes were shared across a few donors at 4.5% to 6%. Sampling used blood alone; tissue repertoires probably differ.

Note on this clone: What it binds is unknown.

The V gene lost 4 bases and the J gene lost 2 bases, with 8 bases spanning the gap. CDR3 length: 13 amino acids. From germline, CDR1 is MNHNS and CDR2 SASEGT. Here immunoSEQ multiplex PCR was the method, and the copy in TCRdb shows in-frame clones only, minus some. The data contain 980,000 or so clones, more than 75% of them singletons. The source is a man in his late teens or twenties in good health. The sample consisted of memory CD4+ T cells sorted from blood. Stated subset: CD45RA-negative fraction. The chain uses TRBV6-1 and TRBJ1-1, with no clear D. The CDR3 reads CASSGWRNTEAFF. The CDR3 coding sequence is TGTGCCAGCAGTGGGTGGAGAAACACTGAAGCTTTCTTT.